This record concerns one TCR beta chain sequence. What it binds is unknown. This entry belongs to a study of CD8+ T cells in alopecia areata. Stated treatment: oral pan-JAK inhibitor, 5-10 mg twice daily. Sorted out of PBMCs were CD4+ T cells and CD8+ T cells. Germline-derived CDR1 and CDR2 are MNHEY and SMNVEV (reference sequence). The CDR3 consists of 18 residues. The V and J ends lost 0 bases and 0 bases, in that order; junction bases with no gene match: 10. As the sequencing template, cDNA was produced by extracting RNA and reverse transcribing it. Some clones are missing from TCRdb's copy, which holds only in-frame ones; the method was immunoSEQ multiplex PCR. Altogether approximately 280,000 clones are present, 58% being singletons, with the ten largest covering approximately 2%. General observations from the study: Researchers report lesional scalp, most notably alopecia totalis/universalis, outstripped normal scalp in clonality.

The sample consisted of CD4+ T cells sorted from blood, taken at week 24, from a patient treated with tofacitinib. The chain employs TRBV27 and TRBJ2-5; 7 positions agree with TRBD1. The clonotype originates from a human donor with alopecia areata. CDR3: CASSLSKGFDRDQETQYF. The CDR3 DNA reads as TGTGCCAGCAGTTTATCGAAGGGTTTCGACAGGGACCAAGAGACCCAGTACTTC.